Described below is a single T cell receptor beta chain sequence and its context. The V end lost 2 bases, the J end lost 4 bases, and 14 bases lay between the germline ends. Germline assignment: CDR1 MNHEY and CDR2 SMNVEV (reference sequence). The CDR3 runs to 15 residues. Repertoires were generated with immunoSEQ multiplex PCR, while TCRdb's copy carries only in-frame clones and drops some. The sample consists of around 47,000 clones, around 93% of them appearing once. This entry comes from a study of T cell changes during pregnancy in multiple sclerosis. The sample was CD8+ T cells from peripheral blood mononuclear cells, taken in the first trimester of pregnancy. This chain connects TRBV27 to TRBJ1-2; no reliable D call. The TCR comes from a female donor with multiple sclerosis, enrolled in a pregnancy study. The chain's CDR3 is CASSLRGPGGYGYTF. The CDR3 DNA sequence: TGTGCCAGCAGTTTAAGAGGGCCGGGAGGCTATGGCTACACCTTC.